This entry lists 25 T cell receptor beta chains sequenced from one sample in a study of cytomegalovirus exposure and HLA in healthy donors. The primer mix had 60 Vbeta and 13 Jbeta primers. Data came from immunoSEQ multiplex PCR; TCRdb stores just in-frame clones and leaves some out. The top ten hold roughly 5.7% of the sample, which has some 57,000 clones, over 60% seen once. Sequencing input: PBMCs. The receptors shown here come from a woman under 40 in good health and CMV-seronegative.

V usage is TRBV28 and J usage is TRBJ2-6, with TRBD1 matching over 9 bases. V lost 6 bases and J lost 0; bases outside the gene matches: 9. CDR3 length equals 18 residues. Germline V gene sequence: CDR1 MDHEN, CDR2 SYDVKM. In DNA, the CDR3 is TGTGCCAGCAGGCCCCTACAGGGGGCGAGCTCTGGGGCCAACGTCCTGACTTTC. It translates to CASRPLQGASSGANVLTF.

The genes are TRBV10-1 and TRBJ1-2, with TRBD1 matching over 7 bases. This CDR3 comprises 16 residues. The J segment lost 6 bases and the V segment lost 0 bases, leaving 10 bases of the junction unmatched. Germline V gene sequence: CDR1 WNHNN, CDR2 SYGVQD (reference sequence). CDR3 nucleotides: TGCGCCAGCAGTGAGTCGCCCGATGGGACAGTCAATGGCTACACCTTC. It encodes CASSESPDGTVNGYTF.

The chain carries TRBV28 and TRBJ2-7; TRBD2 matches at 11 bases. This CDR3 is 16 amino acids long. Per the germline V gene, CDR1 is MDHEN and CDR2 is SYDVKM. The V and J ends lost 5 bases and 0 bases, in that order; junction bases with no gene match: 6. The CDR3 DNA reads as TGTGCCAGCAGTCTAGCGGGAGGTACACGCTCCTACGAGCAGTACTTC. Its translation: CASSLAGGTRSYEQYF.

The chain has TRBV5-1 and TRBJ2-1; TRBD2 aligns across 8 bases. Per the germline V gene, CDR1 is SGHRS and CDR2 is YFSETQ. There are 16 residues in the CDR3. V trimming: 4 bases; J trimming: 2 bases; junction bases outside the gene matches: 8. The CDR3 reads CASSPYTSGTYNEQFF. DNA of the CDR3: TGCGCCAGCAGCCCCTATACTAGCGGTACCTACAATGAGCAGTTCTTC.

This clone was picked up a small number of times. The chain is built from TRBV30 and TRBJ1-5, with 7 bases fitting TRBD1. Germline lookup yields CDR1 GTSNPN and CDR2 SVGIG (reference sequence). With 2 bases clipped from V and 0 bases from J, the junction kept 7 bases outside the gene matches. The CDR3 length is 16 residues. CDR3 sequence: CAWSQGGAYSNQPQHF. CDR3 bases: TGTGCCTGGAGTCAAGGGGGCGCCTATAGCAATCAGCCCCAGCATTTT. Together with reference TRBV30 and TRBJ1-5, the CDR3 gives the full variable domain: SQTIHQWPATLVQPVGSPLSLECTVEGTSNPNLYWYRQAAGRGLQLLFYSVGIGQISSEVPQNLSASRPQDRQFILSSKKLLLSDSGFYLCAWSQGGAYSNQPQHFGDGTRLSIL.

The V call is TRBV18, the J call TRBJ2-5; tentatively, D is TRBD2 (6 bases). Near its end, the DNA agrees better with TRBJ2-7, so the J call may be wrong. Germline CDR1 KGHSH, CDR2 LQKENI. The CDR3 consists of 13 residues. The DNA for the CDR3 is TGTGCCAGCTCACCATCACTAGCCGACGAGCAGTACTTC. Residues: CASSPSLADEQYF.

The chain couples TRBV7-2 to TRBJ2-3; 8 positions agree with TRBD2. The CDR3 is 16 amino acids. CDR1 SGHTA and CDR2 FQGNSA come from the germline V gene. J was trimmed by 4 bases and V by 4 bases; bases with no gene match: 10. CDR3 in amino acids: CASSSRPAGVADTQYF. The CDR3 region has the DNA TGTGCCAGCAGCTCCAGGCCAGCGGGAGTAGCAGATACGCAGTATTTT.

This clone has a handful of counts. The rearrangement links TRBV6-1 to TRBJ2-7, with TRBD1 matching 10 bases. Germline loops: CDR1 MNHNS, CDR2 SASEGT. V was clipped by 8 bases and J by 2 bases; unmatched bases: 6. There are 14 residues in the CDR3. CDR3 loop: CASSDRGAAYEQYF. The DNA of the CDR3 is TGTGCCAGCTCGGACAGGGGGGCAGCCTACGAGCAGTACTTC.

The rearrangement joins TRBV19 to TRBJ2-2, with 7 bases identical to TRBD1. Germline V gives CDR1 LNHDA, CDR2 SQIVND (reference sequence). The CDR3 length is 15 residues. Trimming cost V 7 bases and J 2 bases; bases outside gene matches: 7. This CDR3 reads CASKRQGLNTGELFF. The CDR3 region has the DNA TGTGCCAGTAAAAGACAGGGCCTTAACACCGGGGAGCTGTTTTTT.

The gene calls are TRBV4-1 and TRBJ2-5; 10 nucleotides agree with TRBD1. The ends lost 7 bases at V and 3 bases at J; junction bases unmatched: 8. Germline lookup yields CDR1 MGHRA and CDR2 YSYEKL. This CDR3 has 15 amino acids. Written as DNA, the CDR3 is TGCGCCAGCACCAGAAGGGGGACAGGGGAAGAGACCCAGTACTTC. This codes for CASTRRGTGEETQYF.

This chain links TRBV7-2 with TRBJ2-7, with a weak D call TRBD1 (6 bases). The CDR3 is 14 amino acids. The germline V gene encodes CDR1 SGHTA and CDR2 FQGNSA. V lost 2 bases to trimming and J lost 5 bases, with 13 bases between them. CDR3 residues: CASSLLGGVDEQYV. The CDR3 coding sequence is TGTGCCAGCAGCTTACTTGGGGGCGTCGACGAGCAGTACGTC.

This chain joins TRBV5-4 and TRBJ1-2, with 8 bases aligning to TRBD1. CDR3 length equals 15 residues. V shed 4 bases and J 4 bases; nucleotides not matched to a gene: 9. Germline V CDR1 and CDR2: SGHNT, YYREEE (reference sequence). The CDR3 loop reads CASSVDRGRVYGYTF. CDR3 coding DNA: TGTGCCAGCAGCGTAGACAGGGGACGGGTCTATGGCTACACCTTC. Combining the CDR3 with reference TRBV5-4 and TRBJ1-2 gives the whole variable domain ETGVTQSPTHLIKTRGQQVTLRCSSQSGHNTVSWYQQALGQGPQFIFQYYREEENGRGNFPPRFSGLQFPNYSSELNVNALELDDSALYLCASSVDRGRVYGYTFGSGTRLTVV.

In its sample, this clone was seen a few times. The V and J genes are TRBV6-5 and TRBJ2-3; tentative D call: TRBD2 (6 bases). The germline gives CDR1 MNHEY, CDR2 SVGAGI. With 2 bases removed from V and 0 bases from J, the gap between germline ends came to 12 bases. This CDR3 spans 16 amino acids. CDR3 DNA sequence: TGTGCCAGCAGTTACAGGCGGGGTTCAAGCACAGATACGCAGTATTTT. Translation gives CASSYRRGSSTDTQYF.

The chain is built from TRBV10-1 and TRBJ2-6; D uncertain. CDR3 length: 13 residues. Germline V gives CDR1 WNHNN, CDR2 SYGVQD (reference sequence). Trimming took 5 bases from V and 1 from J, leaving 3 bases between them. The chain's CDR3 is CASSQSGANVLTF. The CDR3 bases are TGCGCCAGCAGTCAATCTGGGGCCAACGTCCTGACTTTC.

The sample holds one count of this clone. The rearrangement uses TRBV9 and TRBJ1-3, with D possibly matching TRBD1 (6 bases). V lost 0 bases, J lost 0 bases, and 13 bases lay in between. The germline V gene encodes CDR1 SGDLS and CDR2 YYNGEE. The CDR3 has 17 residues. CDR3 amino acids: CASSVARGPRSGNTIYF. The CDR3 bases are TGTGCCAGCAGCGTAGCCAGGGGTCCCCGCTCTGGAAACACCATATATTTT.

V usage is TRBV5-1 and J usage is TRBJ2-3, with 11 bases that match TRBD2. J was trimmed by 3 bases and V by 0 bases; bases with no gene match: 6. Germline V gene sequence: CDR1 SGHRS, CDR2 YFSETQ. This CDR3 is 17 amino acids long. CDR3 protein: CASSLGLAGGRTDTQYF. In DNA, the CDR3 is TGCGCCAGCAGCTTGGGGCTAGCGGGAGGTCGTACAGATACGCAGTATTTT. The full variable domain, with the rest looked up from reference TRBV5-1 and TRBJ2-3, is KAGVTQTPRYLIKTRGQQVTLSCSPISGHRSVSWYQQTPGQGLQFLFEYFSETQRNKGNFPGRFSGRQFSNSRSEMNVSTLELGDSALYLCASSLGLAGGRTDTQYFGPGTRLTVL.

The chain recombines TRBV28 with TRBJ1-2, with TRBD1 matching 9 bases. The J segment lost 5 bases and the V segment lost 6 bases, leaving 7 bases of the junction unmatched. CDR1 MDHEN and CDR2 SYDVKM come from the germline V gene. The CDR3 covers 14 residues. The CDR3 sequence: CASREQGALYGYTF. The CDR3 nucleotides read TGTGCCAGCAGAGAACAGGGGGCGCTTTATGGCTACACCTTC.

V is TRBV30 and J is TRBJ1-2, with 11 bases identical to TRBD1. Germline V gene sequence: CDR1 GTSNPN, CDR2 SVGIG (reference sequence). There are 12 residues in the CDR3. V was clipped by 8 bases and J by 4 bases; unmatched bases: 3. The CDR3 region has the DNA TGTGCCCCCGGGACAGGGGGCTATGGCTACACCTTC. Protein sequence: CAPGTGGYGYTF.

This CDR3 reads CASSFPAGGYEQFF. CDR3 coding DNA: TGTGCCAGCAGTTTTCCCGCAGGGGGATATGAGCAGTTCTTC. The V gene is TRBV28, the J gene TRBJ2-1, with 7 bases fitting TRBD1. The CDR3 totals 14 residues. Trimming cost V 3 bases and J 8 bases; bases outside gene matches: 7. Germline-derived CDR1 and CDR2 are MDHEN and SYDVKM.

This rearrangement joins TRBV6-1 to TRBJ2-1; 11 nucleotides agree with TRBD2. The junction had 7 bases not matched to a gene; V was cut back by 4 bases and J by 2 bases. Germline-derived CDR1 and CDR2 are MNHNS and SASEGT. This CDR3 comprises 17 residues. The CDR3 here is CASSGTSSGRPYNEQFF. The CDR3 DNA is TGTGCCAGCAGTGGGACTTCTAGCGGGAGGCCCTACAATGAGCAGTTCTTC.

V is TRBV14 and J is TRBJ2-3; 12 bases align to TRBD2. V was clipped by 4 bases and J by 1 base; unmatched bases: 6. Germline V gene sequence: CDR1 SGHDN, CDR2 FVKESK. The CDR3 contains 17 residues. CDR3 region: CASSLRTSGTGTDTQYF. In DNA, the CDR3 is TGTGCCAGCAGCCTCCGGACTAGCGGGACGGGCACAGATACGCAGTATTTT.

V gene TRBV30 combines with J gene TRBJ2-7; 14 positions agree with TRBD2. The CDR3 is 16 amino acids. CDR1 and CDR2 (germline): GTSNPN, SVGIG (reference sequence). With V trimmed by 3 bases and J by 0 bases, 4 bases remained unmatched. Here the CDR3 DNA reads TGTGCCTGGAGCGGGACTAGCGGGAGAAGCTCCTACGAGCAGTACTTC. This translates into CAWSGTSGRSSYEQYF.

V and J are TRBV6-1 and TRBJ2-7; 8 nucleotides agree with TRBD1. Germline V gene lookup returns CDR1 MNHNS and CDR2 SASEGT. V trimming: 2 bases; J trimming: 3 bases; junction bases outside the gene matches: 9. This CDR3 is built from 16 residues. The DNA of the CDR3 is TGTGCCAGCAGTGAAATTGTTGGACAGGGTATCTACGAGCAGTACTTC. This codes for CASSEIVGQGIYEQYF.

The rearrangement joins TRBV4-2 to TRBJ2-1, with TRBD2 identical over 7 bases. CDR1 is LGHNA and CDR2 is YNFKEQ in the germline V gene. The trim removed 5 bases at V and 4 bases at J, leaving 5 bases unmatched. The CDR3 has 14 residues. CDR3 residues: CASSGRASYNEQFF. Written as DNA, the CDR3 is TGTGCCAGCAGCGGGAGGGCAAGTTACAATGAGCAGTTCTTC.

The V and J genes are TRBV9 and TRBJ2-1; TRBD2 is a possible D gene (6 bases). Germline loops: CDR1 SGDLS, CDR2 YYNGEE. With 0 bases removed from V and 8 bases from J, the gap between germline ends came to 15 bases. The CDR3 has 15 residues. As DNA, the CDR3 is TGTGCCAGCAGCGTAGACGGAGGCGGGGCGGATGAGCAGTTCTTC. Amino acid sequence: CASSVDGGGADEQFF.